These T cell receptor beta chains were read from a single sample in a study of OX40 agonist ivuxolimab in advanced cancers. This table comes from immunoSEQ multiplex PCR, and its TCRdb copy is limited to in-frame clones, with some not included. This sample yields fewer than 100,000 clones, of which around 90% are seen a single time; approximately 6.2% belongs to the top ten. This specimen was CD4+ or CD8+ T cells sorted from blood, taken in a trial of the OX40 agonist ivuxolimab. The origin of the receptors is an adult with an advanced solid tumor such as melanoma, head and neck, liver or kidney cancer. Each CDR3 is given with its conserved first and last residue. A D gene is named only where the DNA matches it firmly. Expanded clones are given a class, and other clones once, few, many or no size at all.

-,12,TRBJ2-5,TRBV7-6,-,TGTGCCAGCAGCTCGAAAGGGGGGACCCAGTACTTC,CASSSKGGTQYF
-,18,TRBJ2-7,TRBV5-1,once,TGCGCCAGCAGCTTTGGGGGGGGCAGGGGGTCCCAATCCTACGAGCAGTACTTC,CASSFGGGRGSQSYEQYF
TRBD1,14,TRBJ2-5,TRBV25-1,few,TGTGCCAGCTCTCTTCGGGGACAGGTTCTGACCCAGTACTTC,CASSLRGQVLTQYF
TRBD1,14,TRBJ2-7,TRBV28,-,TGTGCCAGCAGCCCCCAATACAGGGGGCAAGAGCAGTACTTC,CASSPQYRGQEQYF
-,18,TRBJ2-2,TRBV5-1,-,TGCGCCAGCAGCTTTGGGTTTAAAAGGGGCGCGAACACCGGGGAGCTGTTTTTT,CASSFGFKRGANTGELFF
-,16,TRBJ2-3,TRBV4-2,-,TGTGCCAGCAGCCAAGAGGCGGGGGCGCACACAGATACGCAGTATTTT,CASSQEAGAHTDTQYF
-,16,TRBJ2-3,TRBV6-5,-,TGTGCCAGCAGTTACTCGCGGGGCCTGACCACAGATACGCAGTATTTT,CASSYSRGLTTDTQYF
-,15,TRBJ1-1,TRBV5-1,-,TGCGCCAGCAGCTTGGAGACCGCAGGGCACCCTGAAGCTTTCTTT,CASSLETAGHPEAFF
-,16,TRBJ1-2,TRBV30,-,TGTGCCTGGGGATATGAGCCGATCAACGCTAACTATGGCTACACCTTC,CAWGYEPINANYGYTF
TRBD2,19,TRBJ2-2,TRBV11-3,-,TGTGCCAGCAGCTTAGGAAGTAGCGGGGGGCCACACTCGACCGGGGAGCTGTTTTTT,CASSLGSSGGPHSTGELFF
-,14,TRBJ1-6,TRBV28,once,TGTGCCAGCAGTTTATACCTGGGGGATTCACCCCTCCACTTT,CASSLYLGDSPLHF
-,10,TRBJ2-7,TRBV6-6,-,TGTGCCAGCGGCCGGTACGAGCAGTACTTC,CASGRYEQYF
-,15,TRBJ2-7,TRBV5-6,-,TGTGCCAGCAGCTTGCCACAGACAGACTCCTACGAGCAGTACTTC,CASSLPQTDSYEQYF
-,17,TRBJ2-2,TRBV7-8,-,TGTGCCAGCAGCTTAACCGGGGTGGGGCGGTACACCGGGGAGCTGTTTTTT,CASSLTGVGRYTGELFF
TRBD1,16,TRBJ2-3,TRBV5-8,-,TGTGCCAGCAGCTTGGCCCAGGGGGCCCCTACAGATACGCAGTATTTT,CASSLAQGAPTDTQYF
-,13,TRBJ2-7,TRBV5-1,few,TGCGCCAGCAGCTTGGTGCAGAGCGCGGAGCAGTACTTC,CASSLVQSAEQYF
-,12,TRBJ2-3,TRBV7-3,once,TGTGCCAGCCGCTCGGACACAGATACGCAGTATTTT,CASRSDTDTQYF
-,15,TRBJ2-7,TRBV9,-,TGTGCCAGCAGCGTCGAAACGGGTCTCACCTACGAGCAGTACTTC,CASSVETGLTYEQYF